This TCR beta chain originates from a study of T cells after yellow fever vaccination (dated by TCRdb to about 2019). Background for the entire study: The SMART-Seq v4 Ultra Low Input RNA kit was used to prepare libraries from fractions with low cell numbers. Bulk PBMC replicates and cell subsets were isolated from blood drawn at multiple timepoints before and after both primary and secondary immunization. To follow T-cell clones before and after primary and booster YFV17D yellow fever vaccination, bulk TCR alpha and beta repertoires were sequenced over time. Two healthy male donors, one aged 18 to 29 and one aged 30 to 40 years, were included in the cohort.

TCR cDNA was synthesized by 5'RACE template switching, which introduced a universal primer site and unique molecular identifiers. cDNA synthesis was primed from both the TCR alpha and TCR beta constant segments. Library amplification used two PCR steps, and the second PCR step added sample barcodes and sequencing adapters. Sequencing of the libraries was done on either Illumina HiSeq 2500 (2x100 bp) or NovaSeq (2x150 bp). The study's processing was this. Reads were demultiplexed and collapsed into UMI consensus sequences with MIGEC, and V(D)J alignment was performed with MiXCR. Clonotypes responding to the vaccine were identified with edgeR on replicate PBMC samples, with the criteria of FDR below 0.01 and a log2 fold change above 5 up to day 15. Each bulk clonotype received a CD4 or CD8 identity based on whether the sequenced CD4 or CD8 repertoire contained that clonotype at higher abundance. TCRdb reprocessing: public reads trimmed at Q25 with fastp, clones called with MiXCR, in-frame beta chains kept. Each entry is one CDR3 protein sequence, shown with its most common DNA and genes. Here the V and J calls rest on TCRdb's processing, not on the authors' analysis. The sample table shows 50,000 to 75,000 distinct CDR3 sequences, and approximately 7% are seen once. Around 44% of the sample goes to the ten largest clones.

V and J are truncated by 5 bases and 1 base respectively, leaving an intervening sequence of 11 bases. The CDR3 goes from the cysteine to the phenylalanine over 15 residues. Only the CDR3 region is kept as DNA, spanning 45 bases read in frame from base 1. Sequences SGHVS (CDR1) and FNYEAQ (CDR2) are obtained from the germline V gene. The treatment or condition label, read with the paper, signifies: live attenuated yellow fever vaccine strain. PBMCs were isolated from peripheral blood using a standard Ficoll-Paque protocol. Dynabeads CD4 and CD8 positive selection kits were used to isolate the CD4 and CD8 T-cell fractions. TriZol was used to extract RNA from bulk PBMCs, from CD4 and CD8 fractions, and from dextramer-positive and dextramer-negative fractions. This clonotype has more than one count but fewer than ten. It lacks a known antigen. Within one base of it there is no much larger clone, and no base qualities were kept.

The full study reports these points: A small share of clonotypes occurred in both CD4 and CD8 compartments, likely arising from convergent recombination. The secondary T-cell response was found to be weaker but faster than the primary response, with a peak reached on day 5 rather than on day 15. The study included only a couple of donors, which limits how far the findings can be generalized. Computational filtering was required because FACS-sorted repertoires could contain abundant contaminating clonotypes from the bulk population. Most clones expanded after primary vaccination were re-detected after the booster (approximately 96% of CD4 and around 88% of CD8), suggesting broad memory maintenance.

The chain was built from TRBV7-6 and TRBJ2-2, with the D gene tentatively TRBD1 or TRBD2, based on 6 matching bases in each. The input for sequencing was CD8+ T cells sorted from PBMCs, taken on the day of the first yellow fever vaccination. The receptor's source is a man aged 18-30 years who received the YFV17D yellow fever vaccine. Read as DNA, the sequence is TGTGCCAGCAGCCCAAGGGGGGTGAACACCGGGGAGCTGTTTTTT. Its translation reads: CASSPRGVNTGELFF.